These 25 T cell receptor beta chains came from one sample sequenced in a study of vaccination and CD4 T cells after COVID-19. Treatment reported: roughly 11-day PBMC culture with coronavirus spike peptide pools or control peptides (ViraFEST assay). Before the COVID-19 pandemic (2011-2018), CD4+ T cells were obtained from the unexposed donor. Oncomine TCR Beta short-read sequencing was applied to DNA from cultured CD4+ T cells. Investigators isolated genomic DNA from cultured CD4+ T cells. TCRdb ran MiXCR on the PCR reads and lists one entry per CDR3 protein. The sample comprises about 12,000 distinct CDR3 sequences, about 40% of which are singletons, and more than 15% rests with the top ten. The antigens of these receptors remain unknown. Sequencing used CD4+ T cells from blood, cultured in vitro. The receptors here all came from a human donor in good health.

This clonotype was seen a single time. The rearrangement uses TRBV6-5 and TRBJ1-2; 9 bases fit TRBD1. The CDR3 sequence is 16 residues long. Looked up from germline, CDR1 is MNHEY and CDR2 is SVGAGI. J gave up 4 bases and V 4 bases, and 10 bases lay outside the gene matches. The CDR3 nucleotides read TGTGCCAGCAGTTTGGACAGGGGAGGGAGGGGCTATGGCTACACCTTC. Translation gives CASSLDRGGRGYGYTF.

This chain links TRBV30 with TRBJ1-1; the D gene is possibly TRBD1 (5 bases). Trimming pared 0 bases from V and 1 base from J, leaving 12 bases between. Germline V gene sequence: CDR1 GTSNPN, CDR2 SVGIG (reference sequence). The CDR3 runs 15 residues. The CDR3 nucleotides are TGTGCCTGGAGTGTACTGGGGCAGGGGAACACTGAAGCTTTCTTT. Amino acids: CAWSVLGQGNTEAFF.

The genes are TRBV4-2 and TRBJ1-2, with TRBD1 identical over 7 bases. With 4 bases clipped from V and 2 bases from J, the junction kept 10 bases outside the gene matches. The CDR3 length is 16 residues. Germline V gives CDR1 LGHNA, CDR2 YNFKEQ. CDR3 nucleotides: TGTGCCAGCAGCCGACCGGGACAGTTAGACAACTATGGCTACACCTTC. Amino acids: CASSRPGQLDNYGYTF.

There are a few counts of this clonotype. The chain has TRBV20-1 and TRBJ2-7; D remains unclear. V was cut by 0 bases and J by 5 bases, with 20 bases left in between. Germline V CDR1 and CDR2: DFQATT, SNEGSKA (reference sequence). This CDR3 contains 16 residues. CDR3 bases: TGCAGTGCTAGAGATGTGGGCAAGGGTATCGCCGACGAGCAGTACTTC. The encoded protein is CSARDVGKGIADEQYF.

The chain couples TRBV5-1 to TRBJ2-5; no reliable D call. This CDR3 has 11 amino acids. Between the trimmed V and J ends, which lost 1 base and 6 bases, there was a span of 4 bases. The V gene's germline CDR1 is SGHRS and CDR2 YFSETQ. The CDR3 DNA follows: TGCGCCAGCAGCTTGAGCCAGACCCAGTACTTC. Translation: CASSLSQTQYF.

This clonotype was seen more than once but under ten times. The chain uses TRBV7-2 and TRBJ2-3; 7 bases align to TRBD1. Germline CDR1 is SGHTA and CDR2 is FQGNSA. This CDR3 spans 14 amino acids. V shed 5 bases, J shed 7 bases, and the junction held 9 bases outside the gene matches. This chain's CDR3 is CASSEARGQNTQYF. The CDR3 DNA reads as TGTGCCAGCAGCGAGGCGAGGGGACAGAATACGCAGTATTTT. Based on the CDR3 plus reference TRBV7-2 and TRBJ2-3, the full variable domain is GAGVSQSPSNKVTEKGKDVELRCDPISGHTALYWYRQSLGQGLEFLIYFQGNSAPDKSGLPSDRFSAERTGGSVSTLTIQRTQQEDSAVYLCASSEARGQNTQYFGPGTRLTVL.

The chain carries TRBV11-2 and TRBJ2-3; D unclear. Trimming took off 0 bases at V and 3 bases at J, with 10 bases between the two ends. This CDR3 is built from 15 residues. Looked up from germline, CDR1 is SGHAT and CDR2 is FQNNGV. Written as DNA, the CDR3 is TGTGCCAGCAGCTTAGATCGGTTTTTGACAGATACGCAGTATTTT. This translates into CASSLDRFLTDTQYF.

This chain connects TRBV19 to TRBJ2-5; no clear D gene. Trimming shortened V by 5 bases and J by 2 bases, and 12 bases separated the two germline ends. There are 14 residues in the CDR3. The V gene's germline CDR1 is LNHDA and CDR2 SQIVND (reference sequence). The CDR3 reads CASSLRALQETQYF. The CDR3 DNA sequence: TGTGCCAGTAGTCTCCGGGCCCTACAAGAGACCCAGTACTTC.

The rearrangement uses TRBV6-1 and TRBJ2-7; tentatively, D is TRBD2 (6 bases). The CDR3 is made up of 13 amino acids. Trimming took off 8 bases at V and 4 bases at J, with 15 bases between the two ends. Germline assignment: CDR1 MNHNS and CDR2 SASEGT. CDR3 sequence: CASAPEGLYEQYF. In nucleotides, the CDR3 is TGTGCCAGCGCTCCGGAGGGCCTTTACGAGCAGTACTTC.

This clonotype has just one count. The rearrangement links TRBV20-1 to TRBJ2-1, with D unclear. Per germline, CDR1 DFQATT and CDR2 SNEGSKA (reference sequence). This CDR3 spans 13 amino acids. Deletions cut 0 bases from V and 4 bases from J, with 7 bases between. The DNA for the CDR3 is TGCAGTGCTAGAGATTCCCGTTACAATGAGCAGTTCTTC. This encodes CSARDSRYNEQFF.

This clonotype has a handful of counts. The gene calls are TRBV19 and TRBJ2-7; D remains unclear. Germline-derived CDR1 and CDR2 are LNHDA and SQIVND (reference sequence). This CDR3 is 15 amino acids long. The V end was cut by 2 bases, the J end by 1 base, with 12 bases between. DNA for the CDR3: TGTGCCAGTAGTATACGGCTAGTGTCTTCCTACGAGCAGTACTTC. This sequence encodes CASSIRLVSSYEQYF.

The J gene is TRBJ2-3, the V gene TRBV4-2; D is perhaps TRBD1 (8 bases). This CDR3 spans 19 amino acids. The V and J ends lost 0 bases and 2 bases respectively, with 21 bases between them. Germline CDR1 reads LGHNA; CDR2 reads YNFKEQ. This CDR3 is CASSQDGGTGSSYTDTQYF. CDR3 DNA sequence: TGTGCCAGCAGCCAAGACGGGGGGACAGGCAGCTCGTACACAGATACGCAGTATTTT.

The rearrangement uses TRBV12-3 or TRBV12-4 and TRBJ2-7; 7 bases fit TRBD2. The V and J ends lost 3 bases and 5 bases, in that order; junction bases with no gene match: 1. The CDR3 runs to 12 residues. The CDR3: CASSFGRHEQYF. The CDR3 DNA reads as TGTGCCAGCAGTTTCGGGAGGCACGAGCAGTACTTC.

The chain has TRBV11-2 and TRBJ2-1; tentatively, D is TRBD2 (5 bases). Trimming left V 1 base short and J 6 bases short, with 16 bases between. Germline CDR1 reads SGHAT; CDR2 reads FQNNGV. The CDR3 runs 16 residues. CDR3 protein: CASSLGGTSSPNEQFF. CDR3 DNA: TGTGCCAGCAGCTTAGGGGGTACCTCTAGCCCCAATGAGCAGTTCTTC.

J is TRBJ2-5 and V is TRBV5-1; 11 positions match TRBD1. The V gene's germline CDR1 is SGHRS and CDR2 YFSETQ. After removal of 4 bases from V and 0 bases from J, the junction contained 5 bases not matched to a gene. CDR3 length equals 16 residues. In DNA form, the CDR3 reads TGCGCCAGCAGCCCCGGGACAGGGGGGTACCAAGAGACCCAGTACTTC. Protein sequence: CASSPGTGGYQETQYF.

The CDR3 bases are TGTGCCAGCAGTTTGGGAGATAGACTAGCGGTGAGCTCCTACGAGCAGTACTTC. The encoded protein is CASSLGDRLAVSSYEQYF. This chain connects TRBV12-3 or TRBV12-4 to TRBJ2-7; 9 bases line up with TRBD2. With V trimmed by 3 bases and J by 0 bases, 12 bases remained unmatched. There are 18 residues in the CDR3.

The table lists this clonotype with a count of one. The chain is built from TRBV6-1 and TRBJ2-4; TRBD2 agrees at 16 bases. V was pared by 5 bases and J by 7 bases, with 5 bases of the junction left unmatched. Germline lookup yields CDR1 MNHNS and CDR2 SASEGT. The CDR3 is 16 amino acids. CDR3 amino acids: CASSPGLAGGPNIQYF. CDR3 sequence (DNA): TGTGCCAGCAGTCCGGGACTAGCGGGAGGGCCGAACATTCAGTACTTC.

The chain combines TRBV7-9 with TRBJ2-4, with TRBD1 matching over 10 bases. After removal of 1 base from V and 1 base from J, the junction contained 4 bases not matched to a gene. Germline V lookup: CDR1 SEHNR, CDR2 FQNEAQ (reference sequence). CDR3 length equals 17 residues. Here the CDR3 reads CASSLVTGQGAKNIQYF. CDR3 DNA: TGTGCCAGCAGCTTAGTGACGGGACAGGGGGCCAAAAACATTCAGTACTTC.

The rearrangement links TRBV7-2 to TRBJ2-2; TRBD2 agrees at 14 bases. Germline V gene data show CDR1 as SGHTA and CDR2 as FQGNSA. The V gene end was trimmed by 1 base and the J gene end by 1 base; junction bases not matched to a gene: 11. The CDR3 is made up of 21 amino acids. The CDR3 bases are TGTGCCAGCAGCTTAGGTCCTAAGCGACTAGCGGGAGGGCTGAACACCGGGGAGCTGTTTTTT. Translation: CASSLGPKRLAGGLNTGELFF.

In this sample, this clonotype turned up once. The rearrangement links TRBV28 to TRBJ1-2; the D is unclear. This CDR3 region has 12 residues. Looked up from germline, CDR1 is MDHEN and CDR2 is SYDVKM. V was shortened by 2 bases and J by 6 bases, with 7 bases between the two germline ends. CDR3 nucleotides: TGTGCCAGCAGTTTAACGGGAGATGGCTACACCTTC. It codes for CASSLTGDGYTF.

This clonotype was seen a few times. The chain has TRBV20-1 and TRBJ1-5; 8 bases line up with TRBD1. Per the germline V gene, CDR1 is DFQATT and CDR2 is SNEGSKA (reference sequence). The CDR3 totals 16 residues. With 5 bases clipped from V and 0 bases from J, the junction kept 9 bases outside the gene matches. The CDR3 is CSAPDRAQYSNQPQHF. CDR3 DNA sequence: TGCAGTGCTCCGGACAGGGCCCAATATAGCAATCAGCCCCAGCATTTT.

The rearrangement links TRBV12-3 or TRBV12-4 to TRBJ1-2, with TRBD1 as a possible D gene (5 bases). V lost 6 bases to trimming and J lost 4 bases, with 12 bases between them. The length of the CDR3 is 13 residues. CDR3: CASRSSGLYGYTF. The CDR3 nucleotides are TGTGCCAGCAGGTCCTCAGGGCTCTATGGCTACACCTTC.

J is TRBJ2-7 and V is TRBV4-2; D gene ambiguous. Trimming left V 0 bases short and J 4 bases short, with 7 bases between. This CDR3 comprises 13 residues. Looked up from germline, CDR1 is LGHNA and CDR2 is YNFKEQ. CDR3: CASSQDVLYEQYF. The CDR3 DNA reads as TGTGCCAGCAGCCAAGATGTTCTGTACGAGCAGTACTTC.

This clonotype was seen a handful of times. The chain combines TRBV6-2 or TRBV6-3 with TRBJ2-4; D gene unclear. Germline values: CDR1 MNHEY, CDR2 SVGEGT. V dropped 8 bases and J dropped 0 bases, with 11 bases sitting between them. CDR3 length equals 14 residues. The CDR3 here is CASRGVGAKNIQYF. Here the CDR3 DNA reads TGTGCCAGCCGAGGCGTGGGAGCCAAAAACATTCAGTACTTC.

The chain uses TRBV4-1 and TRBJ2-7; 9 bases map to TRBD2. The trim removed 0 bases at V and 1 base at J, leaving 13 bases unmatched. From germline, CDR1 is MGHRA and CDR2 YSYEKL. The CDR3 loop spans 19 amino acids. The CDR3 nucleotides read TGCGCCAGCAGCCAAGAAATGCCCGCTAGCGGGATGAAGTCCTACGAGCAGTACTTC. Encoded protein: CASSQEMPASGMKSYEQYF.